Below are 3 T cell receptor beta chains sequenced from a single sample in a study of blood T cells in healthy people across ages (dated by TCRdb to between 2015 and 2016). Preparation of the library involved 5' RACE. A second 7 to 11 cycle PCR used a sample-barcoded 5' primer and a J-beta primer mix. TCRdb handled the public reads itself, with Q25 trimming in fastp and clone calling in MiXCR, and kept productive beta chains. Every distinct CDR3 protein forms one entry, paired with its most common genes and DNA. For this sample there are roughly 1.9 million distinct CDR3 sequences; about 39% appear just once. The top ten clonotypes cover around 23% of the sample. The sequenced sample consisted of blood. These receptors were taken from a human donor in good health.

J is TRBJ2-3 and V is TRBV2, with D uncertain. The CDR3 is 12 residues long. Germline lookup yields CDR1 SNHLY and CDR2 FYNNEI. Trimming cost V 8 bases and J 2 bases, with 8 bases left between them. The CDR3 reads CASGQYTDTQYF. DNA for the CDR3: TGTGCCAGCGGGCAGTACACAGATACGCAGTATTTT.

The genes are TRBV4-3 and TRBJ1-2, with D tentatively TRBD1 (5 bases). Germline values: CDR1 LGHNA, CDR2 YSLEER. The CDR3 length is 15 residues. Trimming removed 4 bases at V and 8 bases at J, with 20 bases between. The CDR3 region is CASSRRANAGEGYTF. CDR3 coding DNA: TGCGCCAGCAGCCGAAGGGCCAACGCGGGGGAGGGCTACACCTTC.

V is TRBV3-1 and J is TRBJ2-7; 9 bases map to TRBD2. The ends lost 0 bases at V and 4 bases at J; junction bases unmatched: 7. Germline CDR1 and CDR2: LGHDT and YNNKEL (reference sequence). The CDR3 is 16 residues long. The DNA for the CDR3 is TGTGCCAGCAGCCAAGATGTAGCGGGAGTTACGTACGAGCAGTACTTC. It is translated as CASSQDVAGVTYEQYF.